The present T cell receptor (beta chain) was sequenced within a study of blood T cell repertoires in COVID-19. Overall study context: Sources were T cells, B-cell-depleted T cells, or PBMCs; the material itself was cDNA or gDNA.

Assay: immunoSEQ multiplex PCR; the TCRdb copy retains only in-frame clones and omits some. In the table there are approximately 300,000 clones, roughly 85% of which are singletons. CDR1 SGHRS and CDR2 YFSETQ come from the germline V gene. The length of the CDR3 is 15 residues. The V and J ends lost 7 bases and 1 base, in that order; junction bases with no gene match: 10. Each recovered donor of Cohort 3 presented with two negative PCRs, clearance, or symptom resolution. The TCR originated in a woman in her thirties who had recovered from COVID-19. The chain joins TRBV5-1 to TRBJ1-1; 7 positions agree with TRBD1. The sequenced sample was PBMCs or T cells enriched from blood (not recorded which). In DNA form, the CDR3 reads TGCGCCAGCTTAGCCATCAGGGGGGCGAACACTGAAGCTTTCTTT. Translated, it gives CASLAIRGANTEAFF.